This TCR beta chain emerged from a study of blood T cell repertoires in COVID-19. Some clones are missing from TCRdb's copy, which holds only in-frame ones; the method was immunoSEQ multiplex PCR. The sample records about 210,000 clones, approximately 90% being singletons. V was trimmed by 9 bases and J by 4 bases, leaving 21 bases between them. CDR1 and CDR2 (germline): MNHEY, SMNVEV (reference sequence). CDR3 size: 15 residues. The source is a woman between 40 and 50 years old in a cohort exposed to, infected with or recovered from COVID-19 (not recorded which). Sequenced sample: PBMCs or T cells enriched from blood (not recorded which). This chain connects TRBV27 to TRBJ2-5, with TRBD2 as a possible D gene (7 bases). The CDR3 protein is CASKPRGRGGETQYF. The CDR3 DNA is TGTGCCAGTAAACCCCGGGGGCGCGGGGGAGAGACCCAGTACTTC.